The 30 T cell receptor beta chains reported below all come from one sample, sequenced in a study of blood T cell repertoires in COVID-19. The method was immunoSEQ multiplex PCR; TCRdb's version includes in-frame clones alone and lacks a portion of them. Of tens of thousands of clones listed, about 85% were seen once; the top ten hold under 15%. The sample comprised peripheral blood. All receptors come from a human donor in a cohort sampled during active COVID-19.

The rearrangement links TRBV7-9 to TRBJ2-6; TRBD2 is a possible D gene (5 bases). V lost 6 bases and J 3 bases, leaving 9 bases between the germline ends. This CDR3 has 14 amino acids. Germline V gene data show CDR1 as SEHNR and CDR2 as FQNEAQ (reference sequence). The CDR3 nucleotides are TGTGCCAGCAGTACACGGGGTGGGGCCAACGTCCTGACTTTC. This codes for CASSTRGGANVLTF.

This chain joins TRBV5-1 and TRBJ2-1; D is unclear. Trimming cost V 0 bases and J 10 bases, with 11 bases left between them. This CDR3 comprises 13 residues. CDR1 and CDR2 (germline): SGHRS, YFSETQ. The CDR3 region has the DNA TGCGCCAGCAGCTTGGAACTTTTAGAGGAGCAGTTCTTC. This encodes CASSLELLEEQFF.

This clone was observed at least ten times. The rearrangement links TRBV5-8 to TRBJ2-2; D is uncertain. The V end was cut by 6 bases, the J end by 7 bases, with 7 bases between. The CDR3 totals 11 residues. Germline loops: CDR1 SGHTS, CDR2 YDEGEE. CDR3 protein: CASTKIGELFF. The DNA for the CDR3 is TGTGCCAGCACCAAAATCGGGGAGCTGTTTTTT.

J is TRBJ2-2 and V is TRBV29-1, with 7 bases lining up with TRBD2. The CDR3 has 15 residues. The germline gives CDR1 SQVTM, CDR2 ANQGSEA. V lost 7 bases, J lost 7 bases, and 15 bases stayed unmatched. In DNA form, the CDR3 reads TGCAGCGCTGGAACGGCGACGGGAGGTGTCGGGGAGCTGTTTTTT. Amino acids: CSAGTATGGVGELFF.

This clone was recorded a few times. This chain joins TRBV7-2 and TRBJ2-7; 10 positions match TRBD2. The CDR3 extends over 14 amino acids. Unmatched junction bases numbered 4, after V lost 5 bases and J lost 3 bases. Germline assignment: CDR1 SGHTA and CDR2 FQGNSA. The CDR3 spells CASSPRTSGYEQYF. In nucleotides, the CDR3 is TGTGCCAGCAGCCCGAGGACTAGCGGCTACGAGCAGTACTTC.

V is TRBV15 and J is TRBJ1-3, with a tentative D call TRBD1 (6 bases). Germline assignment: CDR1 LNHNV and CDR2 YYDKDF (reference sequence). The CDR3 contains 17 residues. V shed 0 bases and J shed 1 base, with 13 bases lying between them. In DNA form, the CDR3 reads TGTGCCACCAGCAGAGATACCAGGGGAGTGTCTGGAAACACCATATATTTT. Translation: CATSRDTRGVSGNTIYF.

The rearrangement joins TRBV30 to TRBJ2-7, with D possibly TRBD2 on 5 matching bases. The CDR3 is 13 amino acids. CDR1 GTSNPN and CDR2 SVGIG come from the germline V gene (reference sequence). Trimming left V 2 bases short and J 3 bases short, with 11 bases between. CDR3 loop: CAWSPLDYYEQYF. The CDR3 coding sequence is TGTGCCTGGAGTCCCCTTGACTACTACGAGCAGTACTTC.

V gene TRBV24-1 combines with J gene TRBJ2-7, with TRBD2 matching over 7 bases. This CDR3 contains 17 residues. From germline, CDR1 is KGHDR and CDR2 SFDVKD. Trimming took 1 base from V and 3 from J; bases not matched to a gene: 11. CDR3 sequence reads: CATSDFGQREGSYEQYF. The CDR3 nucleotides are TGTGCCACCAGTGATTTTGGGCAGCGGGAAGGGAGCTACGAGCAGTACTTC.

This clone was detected only once. The chain has TRBV7-2 and TRBJ2-7, with 11 nucleotides matching TRBD2. V shed 1 base and J 7 bases; nucleotides not matched to a gene: 9. The germline CDR1 and CDR2 sequences are SGHTA and FQGNSA. This CDR3 spans 16 amino acids. The CDR3 loop is CASSLVSGRAGGEQYF. Written as DNA, the CDR3 is TGTGCCAGCAGCTTAGTTAGCGGGAGGGCCGGGGGTGAGCAGTACTTC.

This clone was found a few times. The CDR3 here is CASSQAGGQETQYF. The DNA for the CDR3 is TGCGCCAGCAGCCAAGCGGGGGGGCAAGAGACCCAGTACTTC. The chain combines TRBV4-3 with TRBJ2-5; 8 positions agree with TRBD2. Trimming at V came to 1 base and at J to 2 bases, leaving 0 bases not matched to a gene. Germline V CDR1 and CDR2: LGHNA, YSLEER. This CDR3 has 14 residues.

This chain joins TRBV20-1 and TRBJ1-2; D is unclear. This CDR3 comprises 12 residues. CDR1 is DFQATT and CDR2 is SNEGSKA in the germline V gene (reference sequence). Deletions cut 3 bases from V and 2 bases from J, with 7 bases between. CDR3 bases: TGCAGTGCTAGTGGCGCCAACTATGGCTACACCTTC. This encodes CSASGANYGYTF.

This clone has a count of ten or more. The V gene is TRBV4-1, the J gene TRBJ2-7, with TRBD1 identical over 9 bases. This CDR3 is built from 14 residues. Germline loops: CDR1 MGHRA, CDR2 YSYEKL. Trimming removed 4 bases from V and 5 bases from J; junction bases left unmatched: 6. The DNA for the CDR3 is TGCGCCAGCAGCCGCAGACAGGGGGTTGACGAGCAGTACTTC. This encodes CASSRRQGVDEQYF.

This chain links TRBV18 with TRBJ2-5, with 12 bases identical to TRBD2. The CDR3 runs 17 residues. From germline, CDR1 is KGHSH and CDR2 LQKENI. J gave up 1 base and V 4 bases, and 7 bases lay outside the gene matches. CDR3 nucleotide sequence: TGTGCCAGCTCACTGCTTGGACTAGCGGGGAGCCAAGAGACCCAGTACTTC. Translating it yields CASSLLGLAGSQETQYF. The full variable domain, its missing parts supplied by reference TRBV18 and TRBJ2-5, is NAGVMQNPRHLVRRRGQEARLRCSPMKGHSHVYWYRQLPEEGLKFMVYLQKENIIDESGMPKERFSAEFPKEGPSILRIQQVVRGDSAAYFCASSLLGLAGSQETQYFGPGTRLLVL.

The chain recombines TRBV14 with TRBJ2-1; TRBD2 matches at 11 bases. V lost 4 bases, J lost 2 bases, and 4 bases stayed unmatched. Germline-derived CDR1 and CDR2 are SGHDN and FVKESK. CDR3 length: 16 residues. Written as DNA, the CDR3 is TGTGCCAGCAGCCGGATGACTAGCGGGACCTACAATGAGCAGTTCTTC. It codes for CASSRMTSGTYNEQFF.

The table lists this clone with a count of one. This chain links TRBV28 with TRBJ1-1; a weak D match, TRBD1 (5 bases). The ends were cut back, 7 bases at V and 4 bases at J, with 10 bases in the middle. CDR1 and CDR2 (germline): MDHEN, SYDVKM. This CDR3 is 12 amino acids long. The CDR3 DNA follows: TGTGCCAGCACAGGCGGGGGCACTGAAGCTTTCTTT. Translating it yields CASTGGGTEAFF.

The genes are TRBV7-2 and TRBJ1-5, with 7 nucleotides matching TRBD1. The V gene end was trimmed by 2 bases and the J gene end by 4 bases; junction bases not matched to a gene: 5. CDR3 length: 15 amino acids. Germline assignment: CDR1 SGHTA and CDR2 FQGNSA. CDR3 region: CASSLLGGENQPQHF. The CDR3, as DNA: TGTGCCAGCAGCTTACTAGGGGGCGAGAATCAGCCCCAGCATTTT. Full variable domain (missing parts from reference TRBV7-2 and TRBJ1-5): GAGVSQSPSNKVTEKGKDVELRCDPISGHTALYWYRQSLGQGLEFLIYFQGNSAPDKSGLPSDRFSAERTGGSVSTLTIQRTQQEDSAVYLCASSLLGGENQPQHFGDGTRLSIL.

The V gene is TRBV7-2, the J gene TRBJ1-2; 11 bases align to TRBD1. This CDR3 has 14 residues. The V gene's germline CDR1 is SGHTA and CDR2 FQGNSA. The J segment lost 7 bases and the V segment lost 4 bases, leaving 5 bases of the junction unmatched. DNA for the CDR3: TGTGCCAGCAGCTCGGACAGGGGGCATGGTGGCTACACCTTC. The encoded protein is CASSSDRGHGGYTF.

The chain combines TRBV9 with TRBJ1-6; D ambiguous. The CDR3 covers 14 residues. Trimming stripped 0 bases from V and 7 bases from J, with 8 bases between. CDR1 is SGDLS, CDR2 YYNGEE, per germline. CDR3 amino acids: CASSVGAANSPLHF. The CDR3, as DNA: TGTGCCAGCAGCGTAGGTGCGGCGAATTCACCCCTCCACTTT.

This chain links TRBV5-8 with TRBJ2-7; TRBD1 aligns across 8 bases. CDR3 length: 14 residues. Germline V gene lookup returns CDR1 SGHTS and CDR2 YDEGEE. V lost 6 bases, J lost 3 bases, and 8 bases stayed unmatched. CDR3 loop: CASIPDRDFYEQYF. The DNA of the CDR3 is TGTGCCAGCATCCCGGACAGGGACTTCTACGAGCAGTACTTC.

This chain uses TRBV30 with TRBJ2-3, with D perhaps TRBD1 (6 bases). The V end was cut by 5 bases, the J end by 2 bases, with 14 bases between. There are 14 residues in the CDR3. CDR1 is GTSNPN, CDR2 SVGIG, per germline (reference sequence). The CDR3 nucleotides are TGTGCCTGGTGTCGGACAGCGCCCACAGATACGCAGTATTTT. This translates into CAWCRTAPTDTQYF.

The CDR3 reads CASSLVLIPGHSTDTQYF. For the CDR3, the DNA is TGTGCCAGCAGCTTAGTTCTCATTCCGGGACACTCCACAGATACGCAGTATTTT. The V gene is TRBV7-2, the J gene TRBJ2-3, with D possibly being TRBD1 (6 bases). The CDR3 runs to 18 residues. CDR1 SGHTA and CDR2 FQGNSA come from the germline V gene. Trimming took off 1 base at V and 2 bases at J, with 19 bases between the two ends. The variable domain in full, completed from reference TRBV7-2 and TRBJ2-3, reads GAGVSQSPSNKVTEKGKDVELRCDPISGHTALYWYRQSLGQGLEFLIYFQGNSAPDKSGLPSDRFSAERTGGSVSTLTIQRTQQEDSAVYLCASSLVLIPGHSTDTQYFGPGTRLTVL.

CDR3 bases: TGCGCCAGCAGTCAATGTTCCCAGGGGGCACTTCCGTCACCCCTCCACTTT. This gives the protein CASSQCSQGALPSPLHF. V and J are TRBV23-1 and TRBJ1-6, with 8 bases fitting TRBD1. TRBV23-1 is flagged as an ORF with uncertain function. The CDR3 runs to 17 residues. Unmatched junction bases numbered 12, after V lost 1 base and J lost 10 bases.

V gene TRBV7-9 combines with J gene TRBJ2-6, with TRBD1 as a possible D gene (5 bases). Germline CDR1 reads SEHNR; CDR2 reads FQNEAQ (reference sequence). CDR3 size: 18 residues. V was clipped by 4 bases and J by 0 bases, with 16 bases between them. For the CDR3, the DNA is TGTGCCAGCAGCTCATCCCCCCGACAGTTCTCTGGGGCCAACGTCCTGACTTTC. It codes for CASSSSPRQFSGANVLTF.

This sequence joins TRBV5-1 and TRBJ2-5; D may be TRBD1 (5 bases). The CDR3 runs to 15 residues. In germline, CDR1 is SGHRS, CDR2 YFSETQ. Trimming left V 4 bases short and J 2 bases short, with 15 bases between. The CDR3 DNA is TGCGCCAGCAGCCCAAACGCAGGGTCTCAAGAGACCCAGTACTTC. Translating gives CASSPNAGSQETQYF.

This sequence joins TRBV10-3 and TRBJ2-1; a possible D gene is TRBD1 (7 bases). Trimming removed 2 bases from V and 15 bases from J, with 11 bases in between. The CDR3 sequence is 11 residues long. The germline gives CDR1 ENHRY, CDR2 SYGVKD. CDR3 DNA: TGTGCCATCAGTGAGGGGCAGGGGGGGTTCTTC. Its protein product is CAISEGQGGFF.

The chain uses TRBV7-3 and TRBJ1-2; 11 bases agree with TRBD1. V trimming: 1 base; J trimming: 4 bases; junction bases outside the gene matches: 14. CDR1 and CDR2 from the germline V gene are SGHTA and FQGTGA. This CDR3 comprises 19 residues. CDR3: CASSLNPGGTGGQGYGYTF. CDR3 nucleotide sequence: TGTGCCAGCAGCTTAAACCCGGGAGGGACAGGGGGACAAGGCTATGGCTACACCTTC.

With respect to this clone: The junction does not match germline at one end; this may be a read error. The gene calls are TRBV7-2 and TRBJ1-2; possibly TRBD1 for D (5 bases). Per the germline V gene, CDR1 is SGHTA and CDR2 is FQGNSA. This CDR3 has 12 amino acids. In DNA form, the CDR3 reads TGTGCCAGCAGCTTAGATGTGGGACTGCCTCACTTC. This sequence encodes CASSLDVGLPHF.

CDR3 bases: TGTGCCACCAGCAGTCCGGGGGGCAAGAACGAAAAACTGTTTTTT. Translation gives CATSSPGGKNEKLFF. The chain joins TRBV15 to TRBJ1-4; a possible D gene is TRBD1 (6 bases). The CDR3 contains 15 residues. V was shortened by 3 bases and J by 8 bases, with 16 bases between the two germline ends. CDR1 is LNHNV, CDR2 YYDKDF, per germline (reference sequence).

J is TRBJ2-1 and V is TRBV27; TRBD1 aligns across 10 bases. V dropped 6 bases and J dropped 6; count of bases not matched to a gene: 11. The length of the CDR3 is 16 residues. Germline loops: CDR1 MNHEY, CDR2 SMNVEV (reference sequence). The CDR3 protein is CASSPIDRGLSNEQFF. The CDR3, as DNA: TGTGCCAGCAGCCCCATCGACAGGGGGCTCTCCAATGAGCAGTTCTTC.

The gene calls are TRBV19 and TRBJ2-2; D gene ambiguous. CDR1 and CDR2 (germline): LNHDA, SQIVND (reference sequence). This CDR3 spans 16 amino acids. Trimming removed 3 bases at V and 1 base at J, with 12 bases between. The CDR3 loop is CASSIGLPGNTGELFF. The CDR3 DNA reads TGTGCCAGTAGTATTGGATTGCCAGGGAACACCGGGGAGCTGTTTTTT.